One sample yielded the 11 T cell receptor beta chains listed below, sequenced in a study of blood T cells in healthy people across ages. Primers used in a second PCR of roughly 7 to 12 cycles were a sample-barcoded 5' primer and a J-beta primer mix. One entry per CDR3 protein results from TCRdb running MiXCR on the 5' RACE reads. The sample lists under 850,000 distinct CDR3 sequences; 35% to 40% were seen once. The sample taken for sequencing was blood. Every receptor here comes from a man younger than 35 in good health.

This chain links TRBV29-1 with TRBJ2-5; no reliable D call. Germline lookup yields CDR1 SQVTM and CDR2 ANQGSEA. The CDR3 totals 15 residues. Deletions cut 3 bases from V and 0 bases from J, with 14 bases between. Here the CDR3 reads CSVDLGITDQETQYF. The CDR3 nucleotides are TGCAGCGTTGATTTAGGGATAACGGACCAAGAGACCCAGTACTTC.

This clonotype was seen many times. The chain is built from TRBV12-3 or TRBV12-4 and TRBJ2-5; TRBD1 is a possible D gene (6 bases). CDR3 length equals 14 residues. V shed 2 bases and J shed 5 bases, with 12 bases lying between them. This CDR3 is CASSLLGAEETQYF. The DNA for the CDR3 is TGTGCCAGCAGTTTACTGGGGGCAGAGGAGACCCAGTACTTC.

The chain is built from TRBV21-1 and TRBJ2-7. TRBV21-1 is reported as a pseudogene. This CDR3 comprises 15 residues. CDR3 loop: CASSKAVTSVHEQYF. In DNA form, the CDR3 reads TGTGCCAGCAGCAAAGCAGTGACTAGCGTCCACGAGCAGTACTTC.

The V and J genes are TRBV5-1 and TRBJ2-7; perhaps D is TRBD1 or TRBD2 (5 bases each). Trimming removed 4 bases from V and 2 bases from J, with 13 bases in between. Germline loops: CDR1 SGHRS, CDR2 YFSETQ. There are 14 residues in the CDR3. The CDR3 nucleotides are TGCGCCAGCAGCACAGGATCGGGGCCCTACGAGCAGTACTTC. This encodes CASSTGSGPYEQYF.

The V call is TRBV4-3, the J call TRBJ2-1; 8 bases are shared with TRBD2. The CDR3 is made up of 17 amino acids. The V segment lost 0 bases and the J segment 3 bases; nucleotides outside the gene matches: 7. The germline CDR1 and CDR2 sequences are LGHNA and YSLEER. The CDR3 bases are TGCGCCAGCAGCCAAGAAAACAGCGGGGGCCGCTACAATGAGCAGTTCTTC. Residues: CASSQENSGGRYNEQFF.

The chain is built from TRBV6-5 and TRBJ1-1, with 8 bases matching TRBD1. This CDR3 has 14 residues. V shed 2 bases, J shed 4 bases, and the junction held 3 bases outside the gene matches. Per the germline V gene, CDR1 is MNHEY and CDR2 is SVGAGI. The CDR3 DNA sequence: TGTGCCAGCAGTTACGGACAGGGAAGCACTGAAGCTTTCTTT. Protein sequence: CASSYGQGSTEAFF.

The chain employs TRBV4-2 and TRBJ2-3; possibly TRBD1 or TRBD2 for D (6 bases each). The V end lost 0 bases, the J end lost 1 base, and 14 bases lay between the germline ends. Germline CDR1 is LGHNA and CDR2 is YNFKEQ. The CDR3 length is 17 residues. CDR3 in amino acids: CASSQDPRGRGTDTQYF. The CDR3 DNA reads as TGTGCCAGCAGCCAAGATCCCCGGGGGCGGGGCACAGATACGCAGTATTTT.

This clonotype has just one count. V and J are TRBV29-1 and TRBJ2-2; possibly TRBD2 for D (7 bases). The V gene's germline CDR1 is SQVTM and CDR2 ANQGSEA. The CDR3 contains 14 residues. V gave up 8 bases and J gave up 4 bases, with 17 bases separating them. Here the CDR3 DNA reads TGCAGCCAACAAGGGGGGGGGAGCACCGGGGAGCTGTTTTTT. The encoded protein is CSQQGGGSTGELFF.

V and J are TRBV25-1 and TRBJ2-7; D gene ambiguous. From germline, CDR1 is MGHDK and CDR2 SYGVNS. This CDR3 region has 12 residues. Trimming left V 4 bases short and J 6 bases short, with 10 bases between. The CDR3 DNA follows: TGTGCCAGCAGTGGGTCCCTCTCCGAGCAGTACTTC. Its protein is CASSGSLSEQYF.

This clonotype was found a few times. The V gene is TRBV27, the J gene TRBJ2-7; possible D gene TRBD2, 5 bases. Germline V gene lookup returns CDR1 MNHEY and CDR2 SMNVEV (reference sequence). Trimming cost V 4 bases and J 5 bases, with 18 bases left between them. The CDR3 is 15 amino acids. The CDR3 coding sequence is TGTGCCAGCAGTTCTCAGCGGACCCAATTCGACGAGCAGTACTTC. It encodes CASSSQRTQFDEQYF.

Comment on this clonotype: A much bigger clone sits one base away, suggesting this may be a read error. The CDR3 region is CASSPGRGWGYTF. DNA for the CDR3: TGTGCCAGCAGTCCCGGACGGGGGTGGGGCTACACCTTC. The V gene is TRBV12-3 or TRBV12-4, the J gene TRBJ1-2, with D perhaps matching TRBD1 (5 bases). The germline V and J ends were trimmed by 5 bases and 8 bases, with 15 bases remaining between them. The CDR3 is made up of 13 amino acids.